These 7 T cell receptor beta chains came from one sample sequenced in a study of response to subunit inactivated influenza vaccine. Using its own MiXCR run on the RT-PCR reads, TCRdb lists one record per CDR3 protein. This table holds about 610,000 distinct CDR3 sequences, 12% to 15% found once. Specimen: PBMCs from blood, collected approximately 12 days after vaccination. Receptors originate from a man aged 45-65 years who received an inactivated influenza vaccine.

This rearrangement joins TRBV9 to TRBJ2-7; 10 nucleotides agree with TRBD1. The CDR3 sequence is 16 residues long. V was pared by 0 bases and J by 5 bases, with 8 bases of the junction left unmatched. CDR1 SGDLS and CDR2 YYNGEE come from the germline V gene. The CDR3 loop reads CASSVGLGQGMDEQYF. Here the CDR3 DNA reads TGTGCCAGCAGCGTAGGGCTGGGACAGGGGATGGACGAGCAGTACTTC.

The V and J genes are TRBV6-2 or TRBV6-3 and TRBJ2-7; D remains ambiguous. V lost 6 bases and J 3 bases, leaving 12 bases between the germline ends. The CDR3 spans 13 residues. The germline CDR1 and CDR2 sequences are MNHEY and SVGEGT. The CDR3 region has the DNA TGTGCCAGCAGGCCGGTTATGCACTACGAGCAGTACTTC. This sequence encodes CASRPVMHYEQYF.

This clonotype was recorded at least ten times. Here the CDR3 DNA reads TGTGCCAGCAGTTACGAGCAGTTAAAAGGGGATACGCAGTATTTT. This encodes CASSYEQLKGDTQYF. V usage is TRBV6-6 and J usage is TRBJ2-3; no firm D call. Trimming pared 2 bases from V and 6 bases from J, leaving 15 bases between. The CDR3 spans 15 residues. From germline, CDR1 is MNHNY and CDR2 SVGAGI (reference sequence).

The gene calls are TRBV15 and TRBJ2-1, with D possibly being TRBD2 (5 bases). The V end lost 0 bases, the J end lost 7 bases, and 25 bases lay between the germline ends. The CDR3 extends over 19 amino acids. The germline gives CDR1 LNHNV, CDR2 YYDKDF (reference sequence). The CDR3 coding sequence is TGTGCCACCAGCAGAGATTACCCCTTTGGGCTGGAGGTCCATAATGAGCAGTTCTTC. Residues: CATSRDYPFGLEVHNEQFF.

V is TRBV20-1 and J is TRBJ2-6; D uncertain. This CDR3 is 13 amino acids long. The V and J ends lost 4 bases and 0 bases respectively, with 4 bases between them. Per germline, CDR1 DFQATT and CDR2 SNEGSKA (reference sequence). CDR3 sequence (DNA): TGCAGTGCTACCAGCTCTGGGGCCAACGTCCTGACTTTC. Its translation: CSATSSGANVLTF.

This clonotype was seen a handful of times. J is TRBJ2-7 and V is TRBV5-1, with D possibly TRBD1 on 6 matching bases. Trimming removed 3 bases from V and 6 bases from J, with 16 bases in between. The V gene's germline CDR1 is SGHRS and CDR2 YFSETQ. This CDR3 spans 14 amino acids. The CDR3 nucleotides are TGCGCCAGCAGCTCCTCACAGGGAGACGGCGAGCAGTACTTC. As protein: CASSSSQGDGEQYF.

This clonotype was counted at least ten times. The V gene is TRBV5-1, the J gene TRBJ2-3; no clear D gene. V gave up 5 bases and J gave up 2 bases, with 9 bases separating them. Germline CDR1 is SGHRS and CDR2 is YFSETQ. The CDR3 loop spans 13 amino acids. CDR3 sequence (DNA): TGCGCCAGCAGACCCGCAACCACAGATACGCAGTATTTT. Protein sequence: CASRPATTDTQYF.